These 29 T cell receptor beta chains were sequenced from one sample in a study of T cells after yellow fever vaccination (dated by TCRdb to about 2019). The library was prepared using 5' RACE. The sample was run on an Illumina HiSeq 2500. TCRdb reran the public reads through fastp at Q25 and MiXCR, keeping productive beta chains. Each record represents a unique CDR3 protein, reported with the most common genes and DNA among its rows. The sample data list 300,000 to 400,000 distinct CDR3 sequences, and roughly 6.2% of these were observed just once. The ten largest clonotypes hold approximately 15% of the sample. The meaning of the sample's treatment or condition label: live attenuated yellow fever vaccine strain. The sample was PBMCs, taken 5 days after the yellow fever booster vaccination. The origin of the receptors is a man aged 30 to 45 who received the YFV17D yellow fever vaccine.

This clonotype was seen many times. The gene calls are TRBV7-2 and TRBJ2-7, with 10 bases matching TRBD2. The V segment lost 6 bases and the J segment 4 bases; nucleotides outside the gene matches: 9. CDR3 length equals 15 residues. Germline lookup yields CDR1 SGHTA and CDR2 FQGNSA. The CDR3 nucleotides are TGTGCCAGCAGATTCGAAGCGGGAGGGCGGTACGAGCAGTACTTC. Residues: CASRFEAGGRYEQYF. Filled out from reference TRBV7-2 and TRBJ2-7, the complete variable domain reads GAGVSQSPSNKVTEKGKDVELRCDPISGHTALYWYRQSLGQGLEFLIYFQGNSAPDKSGLPSDRFSAERTGGSVSTLTIQRTQQEDSAVYLCASRFEAGGRYEQYFGPGTRLTVT.

This clonotype has only a few counts. V is TRBV5-1 and J is TRBJ2-1; 11 bases agree with TRBD2. With 3 bases clipped from V and 7 bases from J, the junction kept 6 bases outside the gene matches. The CDR3 is 15 amino acids. Germline assignment: CDR1 SGHRS and CDR2 YFSETQ. This CDR3 reads CASSSSGGWYNEQFF. Here the CDR3 DNA reads TGCGCCAGCAGCTCTAGCGGGGGGTGGTATAATGAGCAGTTCTTC.

The genes are TRBV27 and TRBJ2-5; 11 positions match TRBD1. Trimming cost V 6 bases and J 1 base; bases outside gene matches: 4. The CDR3 sequence is 15 residues long. Germline assignment: CDR1 MNHEY and CDR2 SMNVEV (reference sequence). The CDR3 DNA reads TGTGCCAGCAGGGTGGACAGGGGGCCCCAAGAGACCCAGTACTTC. Translated: CASRVDRGPQETQYF.

This clonotype has a handful of counts. The CDR3 region has the DNA TGTGCCAGCAGTTACTCGGGCGGAGGAGGCTACACCTTC. It encodes CASSYSGGGGYTF. The chain employs TRBV6-5 and TRBJ1-2; no clear D. With 0 bases removed from V and 8 bases from J, the gap between germline ends came to 10 bases. This CDR3 has 13 amino acids. CDR1 and CDR2 (germline): MNHEY, SVGAGI.

Many counts were recorded for this clonotype. The V call is TRBV3-1, the J call TRBJ1-6; D is perhaps TRBD1 (6 bases). Looked up from germline, CDR1 is LGHDT and CDR2 is YNNKEL (reference sequence). V was trimmed by 8 bases and J by 7 bases, leaving 18 bases between them. CDR3 size: 15 residues. CDR3: CASASPGDGNSPLHF. The DNA of the CDR3 is TGTGCCAGCGCTTCGCCAGGGGATGGGAATTCACCCCTCCACTTT.

The chain is built from TRBV6-5 and TRBJ2-2, with D maybe TRBD2 (5 bases). The CDR3 consists of 15 residues. Germline V gene data show CDR1 as MNHEY and CDR2 as SVGAGI. Trimming took 4 bases from V and 4 from J, leaving 13 bases between them. The CDR3, as DNA: TGTGCCAGCAGTTCTCCGGGCGAGGGCACCGGGGAGCTGTTTTTT. This translates into CASSSPGEGTGELFF.

This chain uses TRBV24-1 with TRBJ2-1, with TRBD2 identical over 7 bases. Germline trimming cut 3 bases from V and 4 bases from J; bases unmatched to any gene: 2. Germline CDR1 is KGHDR and CDR2 is SFDVKD. This CDR3 is built from 14 residues. The chain's CDR3 is CATSDPSGYNEQFF. The CDR3 DNA is TGTGCCACCAGTGATCCTAGCGGTTACAATGAGCAGTTCTTC.

V usage is TRBV7-9 and J usage is TRBJ2-2, with D hard to call. CDR1 SEHNR and CDR2 FQNEAQ come from the germline V gene (reference sequence). The CDR3 runs to 13 residues. Trimming removed 3 bases at V and 6 bases at J, with 8 bases between. CDR3 nucleotides: TGTGCCAGCAGCTTCATAGCCTCCGGGGAGCTGTTTTTT. This translates into CASSFIASGELFF.

This clonotype was recorded many times. The V and J genes are TRBV7-8 and TRBJ2-1; 7 nucleotides agree with TRBD2. The CDR3 length is 14 residues. V was pared by 8 bases and J by 2 bases, with 6 bases of the junction left unmatched. Germline V lookup: CDR1 SGHVS, CDR2 FQNEAQ. The CDR3 loop is CASLLAETYNEQFF. The CDR3 nucleotides are TGTGCCAGCCTTCTAGCGGAGACCTACAATGAGCAGTTCTTC.

J is TRBJ2-1 and V is TRBV7-2, with TRBD2 identical over 11 bases. Germline lookup yields CDR1 SGHTA and CDR2 FQGNSA. The ends lost 6 bases at V and 8 bases at J; junction bases unmatched: 12. This CDR3 spans 16 amino acids. The CDR3 spells CASRTGLAGYFDEQFF. The CDR3 DNA sequence: TGTGCCAGCAGGACTGGACTAGCGGGTTACTTCGATGAGCAGTTCTTC.

This clonotype was picked up a small number of times. The chain uses TRBV6-2 or TRBV6-3 and TRBJ2-1, with D uncertain. CDR1 is MNHEY, CDR2 SVGEGT, per germline. The CDR3 is made up of 18 amino acids. V lost 7 bases and J 7 bases, leaving 29 bases between the germline ends. CDR3 in amino acids: CASIAPSPLRTKANEQFF. CDR3 DNA sequence: TGTGCCAGCATCGCGCCTTCGCCGCTCAGGACGAAGGCGAATGAGCAGTTCTTC.

This clonotype has just a few counts. The chain couples TRBV9 to TRBJ2-1; 13 nucleotides agree with TRBD2. Germline assignment: CDR1 SGDLS and CDR2 YYNGEE. Trimming cost V 0 bases and J 5 bases; bases outside gene matches: 2. The length of the CDR3 is 16 residues. The CDR3 region is CASSVGTSGGDNEQFF. Written as DNA, the CDR3 is TGTGCCAGCAGCGTAGGGACTAGCGGGGGAGACAATGAGCAGTTCTTC.

V gene TRBV18 combines with J gene TRBJ2-5; D is unclear. Germline V gene lookup returns CDR1 KGHSH and CDR2 LQKENI. V was trimmed by 0 bases and J by 5 bases, leaving 10 bases between them. The CDR3 is made up of 14 amino acids. The CDR3 sequence is CASSPPAVMETQYF. As DNA, the CDR3 is TGTGCCAGCTCACCACCCGCCGTGATGGAGACCCAGTACTTC.

This clonotype was seen a handful of times. The chain uses TRBV20-1 and TRBJ2-7; D remains ambiguous. The germline V gene has CDR1 DFQATT and CDR2 SNEGSKA (reference sequence). The CDR3 loop spans 11 amino acids. V was trimmed by 5 bases and J by 3 bases, leaving 8 bases between them. CDR3 region: CSAEDRYEQYF. In DNA form, the CDR3 reads TGCAGTGCTGAAGATCGCTACGAGCAGTACTTC.

The chain links TRBV7-2 to TRBJ1-2; D is ambiguous. From germline, CDR1 is SGHTA and CDR2 FQGNSA. V gave up 4 bases and J gave up 3 bases, with 9 bases separating them. The CDR3 is 13 amino acids. CDR3 sequence: CASSYRADYGYTF. CDR3 bases: TGTGCCAGCAGCTACCGGGCAGACTATGGCTACACCTTC.

This clonotype was counted a few times. The V gene is TRBV11-2, the J gene TRBJ1-5; a weak D match, TRBD1 (5 bases). The CDR3 covers 16 residues. Germline lookup yields CDR1 SGHAT and CDR2 FQNNGV. Deletions cut 4 bases from V and 2 bases from J, with 15 bases between. CDR3 region: CASSSRRGGGNQPQHF. CDR3 bases: TGTGCCAGCAGCTCTAGACGGGGGGGGGGCAATCAGCCCCAGCATTTT.

This clonotype came up a few times. The J gene is TRBJ2-7, the V gene TRBV12-3 or TRBV12-4; D may be TRBD2 (5 bases). The CDR3 is 15 residues long. The V end was cut by 3 bases, the J end by 0 bases, with 12 bases between. The DNA of the CDR3 is TGTGCCAGCAGTTTCGAGTTGGCGGGCTCCTACGAGCAGTACTTC. Encoded protein: CASSFELAGSYEQYF.

V is TRBV10-3 and J is TRBJ2-1; D may be TRBD2 (5 bases). CDR1 and CDR2 (germline): ENHRY, SYGVKD. The CDR3 runs 12 residues. With 8 bases removed from V and 8 bases from J, the gap between germline ends came to 13 bases. The CDR3 nucleotides are TGTGCCATCGGTCGGACTCATGATGAGCAGTTCTTC. Translated, it gives CAIGRTHDEQFF.

This clonotype was counted at least ten times. J is TRBJ2-2 and V is TRBV5-1; the D is unclear. Germline V CDR1 and CDR2: SGHRS, YFSETQ. Trimming pared 7 bases from V and 0 bases from J, leaving 7 bases between. The CDR3 is 13 amino acids. The chain's CDR3 is CASRTSNTGELFF. The CDR3 nucleotides are TGCGCCAGCCGCACATCGAACACCGGGGAGCTGTTTTTT. Combining the CDR3 with reference TRBV5-1 and TRBJ2-2 gives the whole variable domain KAGVTQTPRYLIKTRGQQVTLSCSPISGHRSVSWYQQTPGQGLQFLFEYFSETQRNKGNFPGRFSGRQFSNSRSEMNVSTLELGDSALYLCASRTSNTGELFFGEGSRLTVL.

This clonotype was seen only a few times. This rearrangement joins TRBV6-1 to TRBJ2-1, with TRBD2 matching over 8 bases. Germline V CDR1 and CDR2: MNHNS, SASEGT. The trim removed 6 bases at V and 7 bases at J, leaving 11 bases unmatched. CDR3 length equals 15 residues. CDR3 in DNA: TGTGCCAGCAGGTCCGGGGGACTAGGAGGTAATGAGCAGTTCTTC. Its protein is CASRSGGLGGNEQFF.

This clonotype was seen only a few times. The chain has TRBV30 and TRBJ2-1; a possible D gene is TRBD2 (5 bases). The CDR3 spans 15 residues. Germline CDR1 reads GTSNPN; CDR2 reads SVGIG (reference sequence). V was trimmed by 0 bases and J by 7 bases, leaving 16 bases between them. CDR3 region: CAWSVGWEPLNEQFF. CDR3 in DNA: TGTGCCTGGAGTGTTGGGTGGGAGCCCTTGAATGAGCAGTTCTTC.

This clonotype appeared many times. The rearrangement uses TRBV29-1 and TRBJ2-7, with TRBD1 matching 9 bases. Per the germline V gene, CDR1 is SQVTM and CDR2 is ANQGSEA. Trimming at V came to 6 bases and at J to 4 bases, leaving 10 bases not matched to a gene. The CDR3 covers 14 residues. The CDR3 region has the DNA TGCAGCGTGGGGGACAGGGTTTCAAGATACGAGCAGTACTTC. Its protein product is CSVGDRVSRYEQYF.

This clonotype has a handful of counts. The chain couples TRBV27 to TRBJ2-5, with 8 bases identical to TRBD1. Germline trimming cut 5 bases from V and 1 base from J; bases unmatched to any gene: 9. Germline V gives CDR1 MNHEY, CDR2 SMNVEV (reference sequence). This CDR3 is 16 amino acids long. The CDR3 DNA reads TGTGCCAGCAGTCCCTGGACAGGGCGATTCCAAGAGACCCAGTACTTC. This codes for CASSPWTGRFQETQYF.

In this sample, this clonotype turned up a few times. A read error may produce the germline difference seen at one junction end. This chain connects TRBV20-1 to TRBJ2-3, with 8 bases that match TRBD1. The CDR3 covers 17 residues. The germline gives CDR1 DFQATT, CDR2 SNEGSKA (reference sequence). For the CDR3, the DNA is TGCTGTGCTAGAGATCCGTTGGGCAGGGGGCTGCCAGATACGCAGTATTTT. It codes for CCARDPLGRGLPDTQYF.

CDR3 DNA: TGCGCCAGCAGATCGGGACGGCTTAATGAAAAACTGTTTTTT. It codes for CASRSGRLNEKLFF. The chain uses TRBV5-1 and TRBJ1-4, with TRBD1 as a possible D gene (5 bases). Germline V gene lookup returns CDR1 SGHRS and CDR2 YFSETQ. This CDR3 comprises 14 residues. The V and J ends lost 5 bases and 4 bases respectively, with 12 bases between them.

The table lists this clonotype with a few counts. The chain has TRBV5-5 and TRBJ2-5; 11 nucleotides match TRBD2. With 5 bases clipped from V and 1 base from J, the junction kept 4 bases outside the gene matches. Germline V lookup: CDR1 SGHKS, CDR2 YYEKEE (reference sequence). The CDR3 consists of 15 residues. CDR3 sequence: CASRDGTSGQETQYF. The CDR3 region has the DNA TGTGCCAGCAGGGACGGGACTAGCGGCCAAGAGACCCAGTACTTC. The full variable domain, rest sourced from reference TRBV5-5 and TRBJ2-5, is DAGVTQSPTHLIKTRGQQVTLRCSPISGHKSVSWYQQVLGQGPQFIFQYYEKEERGRGNFPDRFSARQFPNYSSELNVNALLLGDSALYLCASRDGTSGQETQYFGPGTRLLVL.

This clonotype was recorded at least ten times. The rearrangement joins TRBV20-1 to TRBJ2-3, with 11 nucleotides matching TRBD2. V shed 0 bases, J shed 8 bases, and the junction held 13 bases outside the gene matches. Per the germline V gene, CDR1 is DFQATT and CDR2 is SNEGSKA (reference sequence). The CDR3 is 17 amino acids. CDR3: CSARDPPTSGKFRTQYF. The CDR3 nucleotides read TGCAGTGCTAGAGATCCCCCGACTAGCGGGAAATTTCGTACGCAGTATTTT.

This CDR3 is CASSYPTGSRSGELFF. CDR3 sequence (DNA): TGTGCCAGCAGTTACCCTACGGGATCAAGGTCGGGGGAGCTGTTTTTT. The chain combines TRBV6-5 with TRBJ2-2, with D possibly TRBD2 on 5 matching bases. CDR3 length: 16 amino acids. V was pared by 2 bases and J by 8 bases, with 18 bases between. Germline V lookup: CDR1 MNHEY, CDR2 SVGAGI.

V and J are TRBV10-3 and TRBJ1-5; D is ambiguous. The CDR3 has 15 residues. Germline V gives CDR1 ENHRY, CDR2 SYGVKD. Trimming removed 10 bases from V and 0 bases from J, with 16 bases in between. CDR3 nucleotides: TGTGCCACTAGGCACTCCAGAGATAGCAATCAGCCCCAGCATTTT. It translates to CATRHSRDSNQPQHF.